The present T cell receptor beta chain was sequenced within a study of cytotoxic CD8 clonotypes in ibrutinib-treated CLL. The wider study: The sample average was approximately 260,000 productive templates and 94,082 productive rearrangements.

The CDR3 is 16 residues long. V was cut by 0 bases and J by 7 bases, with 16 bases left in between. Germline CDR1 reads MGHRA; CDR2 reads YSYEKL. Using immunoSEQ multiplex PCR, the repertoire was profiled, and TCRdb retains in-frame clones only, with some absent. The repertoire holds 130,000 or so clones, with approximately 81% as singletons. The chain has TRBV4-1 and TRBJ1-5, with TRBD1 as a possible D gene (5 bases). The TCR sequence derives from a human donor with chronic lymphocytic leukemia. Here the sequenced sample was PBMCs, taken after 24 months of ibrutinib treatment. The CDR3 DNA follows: TGCGCCAGCAGCCAAGATCGGGGGAGGCCTGGGCAGCCCCAGCATTTT. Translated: CASSQDRGRPGQPQHF.